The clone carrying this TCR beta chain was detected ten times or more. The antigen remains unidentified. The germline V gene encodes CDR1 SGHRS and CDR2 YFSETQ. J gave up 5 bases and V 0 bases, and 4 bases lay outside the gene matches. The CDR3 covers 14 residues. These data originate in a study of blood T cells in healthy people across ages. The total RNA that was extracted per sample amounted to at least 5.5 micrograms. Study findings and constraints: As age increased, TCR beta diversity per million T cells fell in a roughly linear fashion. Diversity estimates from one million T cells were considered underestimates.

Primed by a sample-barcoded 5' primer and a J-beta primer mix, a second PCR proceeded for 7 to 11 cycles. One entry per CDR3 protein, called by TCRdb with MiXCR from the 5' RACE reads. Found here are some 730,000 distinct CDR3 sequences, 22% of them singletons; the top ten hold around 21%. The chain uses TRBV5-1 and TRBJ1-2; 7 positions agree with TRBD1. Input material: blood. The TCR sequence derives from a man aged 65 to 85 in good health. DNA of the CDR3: TGCGCCAGCAGCTTGGAGGGACAGCTGTATGGCTACACCTTC. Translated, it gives CASSLEGQLYGYTF.